Listed below are T cell receptor beta chains from one sample, sequenced in a study of monozygotic twins with inflammatory bowel disease. Each CDR3 protein gets one entry in TCRdb, which reprocessed the 5' RACE reads and gives no DNA. The sample is made up of 400,000 to 500,000 distinct CDR3 sequences, and the top ten hold 2.4% of it. Sequenced: blood. Receptors originate from a human donor with ulcerative colitis or Crohn's disease, or a healthy co-twin of an affected twin (not recorded which). Both conserved end residues are part of each CDR3.

j_call | v_call | cdr3_aa
TRBJ2-5 | TRBV29-1 | CSVEVLAGETQYF
TRBJ1-2 | TRBV5-4 | CASSPDRGARPTYGYTF
TRBJ2-7 | TRBV7-2 | CASSLAGNYEQYF
TRBJ2-1 | TRBV27 | CASSWGGNNNEQFF
TRBJ2-3 | TRBV27 | CASSLMGGITDTQYF
TRBJ1-2 | TRBV7-3 | CASSPDRGLDYGYTF
TRBJ2-7 | TRBV7-2 | CASSLVGQGPTYEQYF
TRBJ2-2 | TRBV18 | CASSTGGTGELFF
TRBJ2-7 | TRBV7-6 | CASSLRHTSGGSYEQYF
TRBJ2-3 | TRBV27 | CASRLSPPDTQYF
TRBJ1-5 | TRBV12-3/TRBV12-4 | CASSLTGAGGQPQHF
TRBJ2-4 | TRBV28 | CASSLLGDKNIQYF
TRBJ2-3 | TRBV20-1 | CSARVAGASGDTQYF
TRBJ2-2 | TRBV3-1 | CASSPTGANTGELFF
TRBJ2-7 | TRBV12-3/TRBV12-4 | CASRLGGDADEQYF
TRBJ1-1 | TRBV29-1 | CSVVQGGETEAFF
TRBJ1-1 | TRBV5-1 | CASSRDRVGTEAFF
TRBJ1-5 | TRBV19 | CASSPQGNYNQPQHF
TRBJ1-3 | TRBV7-2 | CASSFRGSNTIYF
TRBJ2-1 | TRBV11-3 | CASSPGDGGSFF
TRBJ2-1 | TRBV5-1 | CASSFGTGGHNEQFF
TRBJ2-7 | TRBV9 | CASSPFDSSYEQYF
TRBJ2-3 | TRBV11-2 | CASSFRGTSAGMVTDTQYF
TRBJ2-1 | TRBV5-1 | CASSLDSRSGLGEQFF
TRBJ1-6 | TRBV20-1 | CSAGTHGAGLRNSPLHF
TRBJ1-1 | TRBV3-1 | CASSQAWGANTEAFF
TRBJ1-1 | TRBV18 | CASSPRAENTEAFF
TRBJ2-5 | TRBV15 | CATSRAGGRQTQYF
TRBJ1-1 | TRBV30 | CAWSVGVGTEAFF
TRBJ2-2 | TRBV27 | CASTSSGGAHTGELFF
TRBJ2-7 | TRBV5-6 | CASSFRTSGRSHEQYF
TRBJ2-1 | TRBV5-5 | CASSLAIAVYNEQFF
TRBJ1-1 | TRBV6-2/TRBV6-3 | CASRPQPLNTEAFF
TRBJ2-1 | TRBV4-1 | CASSQMGKGNNEQFF
TRBJ1-1 | TRBV10-2 | CASTPGRANTEAFF
TRBJ2-1 | TRBV29-1 | CSPGASGSADEQFF
TRBJ1-1 | TRBV5-1 | CASSPRHRNTEAFF
TRBJ2-2 | TRBV5-1 | CASSLDWANTGELFF
TRBJ1-2 | TRBV6-1 | CASRSGQARYGYTF
TRBJ1-5 | TRBV19 | CASSSTGTGGNQPQHF
TRBJ2-5 | TRBV5-1 | CASTLAGVETQYF
TRBJ2-3 | TRBV5-1 | CASSRDRGPADTQYF
TRBJ1-3 | TRBV2 | CASSAQGAGSGNTIYF
TRBJ1-2 | TRBV6-5 | CASSSWGGQGVDYGYTF
TRBJ1-3 | TRBV20-1 | CSARDWQSYSGNTIYF
TRBJ2-7 | TRBV7-6 | CASSLGGLSTSYEQYF
TRBJ1-5 | TRBV6-2/TRBV6-3 | CASSSLGTASNQPQHF
TRBJ2-7 | TRBV5-1 | CASSGLYEQYF
TRBJ1-5 | TRBV18 | CASSPGWNQPQHF